Shown below are 8 T cell receptor beta chains from a single sample sequenced in a study of blood T cell repertoires in COVID-19. Measured with immunoSEQ multiplex PCR; TCRdb has only the in-frame clones, and not every one. The profile shows over 100,000 clones, 75% to 85% of them singletons. Sequencing used peripheral blood. The source is a woman older than 75 with acute or convalescent COVID-19.

The V gene is TRBV3-1 (or the pseudogene TRBV3-2), the J gene TRBJ1-1; D call uncertain. This CDR3 region has 15 residues. V was cut by 0 bases and J by 6 bases, with 14 bases left in between. The germline V gene has CDR1 LGHDT and CDR2 YNNKEL (reference sequence). The CDR3 is CASSQDGTGWAEAFF. Written as DNA, the CDR3 is TGTGCCAGCAGCCAAGATGGAACCGGGTGGGCTGAAGCTTTCTTT.

CDR3 sequence (DNA): TGTGCCAGCAGTTCAGGGGGCAGAAGAGAGCAGTACTTC. It codes for CASSSGGRREQYF. The V call is TRBV27, the J call TRBJ2-7; 8 bases agree with TRBD1. The CDR3 runs to 13 residues. V trimming: 4 bases; J trimming: 7 bases; junction bases outside the gene matches: 6. Germline V CDR1 and CDR2: MNHEY, SMNVEV (reference sequence).

This clone was counted only a few times. This chain joins TRBV7-8 and TRBJ1-5, with D unclear. The CDR3 has 15 amino acids. Trimming shortened V by 2 bases and J by 4 bases, and 12 bases separated the two germline ends. Germline V gene sequence: CDR1 SGHVS, CDR2 FQNEAQ. The CDR3 DNA sequence: TGTGCCAGCAGCTTAACCGGTGCGGAGAATCAGCCCCAGCATTTT. Its protein product is CASSLTGAENQPQHF.

The J gene is TRBJ1-2, the V gene TRBV28; TRBD1 agrees at 8 bases. V gave up 4 bases and J gave up 3 bases; unmatched junction bases: 13. The germline gives CDR1 MDHEN, CDR2 SYDVKM. The CDR3 extends over 17 amino acids. The CDR3 loop is CASSSVLDRDLYYGYTF. CDR3 sequence (DNA): TGTGCCAGCAGTTCGGTTTTGGACAGGGACCTTTACTATGGCTACACCTTC.

The rearrangement links TRBV28 to TRBJ2-4, with TRBD2 matching over 9 bases. The CDR3 is 15 residues long. The germline gives CDR1 MDHEN, CDR2 SYDVKM. V trimming: 5 bases; J trimming: 7 bases; junction bases outside the gene matches: 9. The CDR3 loop reads CASSPLAGGPNIQYF. CDR3 nucleotides: TGTGCCAGCAGTCCGCTTGCGGGAGGGCCGAACATTCAGTACTTC.

The V call is TRBV5-6, the J call TRBJ1-2, with D perhaps TRBD1 (6 bases). The length of the CDR3 is 15 residues. CDR1 and CDR2 (germline): SGHDT, YYEEEE. V gave up 3 bases and J gave up 2 bases, with 14 bases separating them. CDR3 in amino acids: CASSSSGTPNYGYTF. In DNA, the CDR3 is TGTGCCAGCAGCTCCTCCGGGACACCAAACTATGGCTACACCTTC. Drawing the rest from reference TRBV5-6 and TRBJ1-2, the complete variable domain is DAGVTQSPTHLIKTRGQQVTLRCSPKSGHDTVSWYQQALGQGPQFIFQYYEEEERQRGNFPDRFSGHQFPNYSSELNVNALLLGDSALYLCASSSSGTPNYGYTFGSGTRLTVV.

The chain combines TRBV19 with TRBJ2-7, with 12 bases fitting TRBD2. V lost 6 bases and J lost 2; bases outside the gene matches: 17. Looked up from germline, CDR1 is LNHDA and CDR2 is SQIVND (reference sequence). The CDR3 totals 19 residues. In DNA form, the CDR3 reads TGTGCCAGTAGCACTTCCGGACAGGGGACTAGCGGGCAGCCCTACGAGCAGTACTTC. The encoded protein is CASSTSGQGTSGQPYEQYF.

The V call is TRBV5-4, the J call TRBJ1-3; D remains ambiguous. The CDR3 loop spans 15 amino acids. Trimming removed 0 bases from V and 0 bases from J, with 7 bases in between. Germline V lookup: CDR1 SGHNT, CDR2 YYREEE (reference sequence). CDR3 sequence (DNA): TGTGCCAGCAGCTTGGATGACAACTCTGGAAACACCATATATTTT. Translation gives CASSLDDNSGNTIYF.